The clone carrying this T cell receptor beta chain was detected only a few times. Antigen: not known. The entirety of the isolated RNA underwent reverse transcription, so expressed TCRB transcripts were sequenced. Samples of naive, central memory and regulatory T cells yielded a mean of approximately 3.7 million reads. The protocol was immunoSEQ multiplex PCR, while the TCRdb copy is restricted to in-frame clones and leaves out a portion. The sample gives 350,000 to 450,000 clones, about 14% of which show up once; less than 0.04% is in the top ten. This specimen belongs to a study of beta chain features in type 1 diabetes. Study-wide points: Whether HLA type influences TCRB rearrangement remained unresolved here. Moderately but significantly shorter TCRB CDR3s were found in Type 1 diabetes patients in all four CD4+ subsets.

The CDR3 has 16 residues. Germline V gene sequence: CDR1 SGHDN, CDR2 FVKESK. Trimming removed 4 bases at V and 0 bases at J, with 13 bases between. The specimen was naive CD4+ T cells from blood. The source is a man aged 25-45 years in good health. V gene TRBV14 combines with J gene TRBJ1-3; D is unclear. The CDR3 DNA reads TGTGCCAGCAGCCCGAGACAACCGAACTCTGGAAACACCATATATTTT. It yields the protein CASSPRQPNSGNTIYF.